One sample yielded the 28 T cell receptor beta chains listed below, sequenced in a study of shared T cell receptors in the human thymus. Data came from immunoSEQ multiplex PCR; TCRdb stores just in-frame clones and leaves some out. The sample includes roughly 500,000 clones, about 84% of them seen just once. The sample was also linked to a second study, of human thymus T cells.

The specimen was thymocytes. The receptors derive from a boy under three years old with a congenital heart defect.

The CDR3, as DNA: TGTGCCAGCAGCCGCCGACGGGACAGGGGATCCTACGAGCAGTACTTC. Protein product: CASSRRRDRGSYEQYF. The chain carries TRBV27 and TRBJ2-7; 10 nucleotides match TRBD1. With 6 bases clipped from V and 1 base from J, the junction kept 9 bases outside the gene matches. This CDR3 is built from 16 residues. The germline V gene has CDR1 MNHEY and CDR2 SMNVEV (reference sequence).

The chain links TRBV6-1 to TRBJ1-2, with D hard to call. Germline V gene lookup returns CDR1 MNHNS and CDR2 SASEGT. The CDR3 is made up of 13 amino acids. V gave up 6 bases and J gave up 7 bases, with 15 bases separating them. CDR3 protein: CASRAGRRGGYTF. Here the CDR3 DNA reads TGTGCCAGCAGGGCCGGGAGGCGAGGTGGCTACACCTTC.

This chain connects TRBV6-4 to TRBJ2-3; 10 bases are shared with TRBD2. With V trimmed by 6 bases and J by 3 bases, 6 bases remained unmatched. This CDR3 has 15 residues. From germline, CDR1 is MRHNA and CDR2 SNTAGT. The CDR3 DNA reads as TGTGCCAGCAGCAGGGCTAGCGGGAGTACAGATACGCAGTATTTT. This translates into CASSRASGSTDTQYF.

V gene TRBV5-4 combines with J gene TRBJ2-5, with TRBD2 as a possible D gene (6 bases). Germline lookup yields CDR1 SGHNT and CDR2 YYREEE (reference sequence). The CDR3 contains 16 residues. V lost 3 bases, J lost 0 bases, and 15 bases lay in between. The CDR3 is CASSSRASAYQETQYF. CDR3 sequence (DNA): TGTGCCAGCAGCTCCCGGGCTAGCGCCTACCAAGAGACCCAGTACTTC.

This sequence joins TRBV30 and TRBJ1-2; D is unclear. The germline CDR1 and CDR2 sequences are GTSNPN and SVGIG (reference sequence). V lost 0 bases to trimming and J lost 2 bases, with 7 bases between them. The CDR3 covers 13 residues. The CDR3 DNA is TGTGCCTGGAGTGTACTTGTAAACTATGGCTACACCTTC. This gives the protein CAWSVLVNYGYTF.

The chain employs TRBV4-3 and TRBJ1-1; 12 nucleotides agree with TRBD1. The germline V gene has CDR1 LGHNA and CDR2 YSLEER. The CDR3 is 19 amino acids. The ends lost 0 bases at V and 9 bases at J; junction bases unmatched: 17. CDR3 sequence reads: CASSQEPDNNRDRGPQAFF. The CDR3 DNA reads TGCGCCAGCAGCCAAGAACCCGATAATAACCGGGACAGGGGGCCCCAAGCTTTCTTT.

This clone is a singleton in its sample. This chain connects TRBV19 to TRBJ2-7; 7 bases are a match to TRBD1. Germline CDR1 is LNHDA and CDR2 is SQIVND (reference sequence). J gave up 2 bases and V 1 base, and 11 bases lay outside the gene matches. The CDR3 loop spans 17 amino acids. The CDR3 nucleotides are TGTGCCAGTAGTATAGGGGTCGACAGGGTAGGCCCCTACGAGCAGTACTTC. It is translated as CASSIGVDRVGPYEQYF. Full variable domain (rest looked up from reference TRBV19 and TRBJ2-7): DGGITQSPKYLFRKEGQNVTLSCEQNLNHDAMYWYRQDPGQGLRLIYYSQIVNDFQKGDIAEGYSVSREKKESFPLTVTSAQKNPTAFYLCASSIGVDRVGPYEQYFGPGTRLTVT.

Here the CDR3 reads CASSQDASGRAVDTQYF. Written as DNA, the CDR3 is TGTGCCAGCAGCCAAGACGCTAGCGGGAGGGCCGTAGATACGCAGTATTTT. This chain uses TRBV14 with TRBJ2-3; TRBD2 aligns across 12 bases. The J segment lost 5 bases and the V segment lost 0 bases, leaving 6 bases of the junction unmatched. Germline V gene lookup returns CDR1 SGHDN and CDR2 FVKESK. CDR3 length: 17 amino acids. Complete variable domain (other parts from reference TRBV14 and TRBJ2-3): EAGVTQFPSHSVIEKGQTVTLRCDPISGHDNLYWYRRVMGKEIKFLLHFVKESKQDESGMPNNRFLAERTGGTYSTLKVQPAELEDSGVYFCASSQDASGRAVDTQYFGPGTRLTVL.

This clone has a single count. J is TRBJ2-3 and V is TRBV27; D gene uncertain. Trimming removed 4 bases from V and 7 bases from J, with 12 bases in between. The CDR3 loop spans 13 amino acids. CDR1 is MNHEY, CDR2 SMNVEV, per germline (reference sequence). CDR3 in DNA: TGTGCCAGCAGTTCCAGATTCCATCATACGCAGTATTTT. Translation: CASSSRFHHTQYF.

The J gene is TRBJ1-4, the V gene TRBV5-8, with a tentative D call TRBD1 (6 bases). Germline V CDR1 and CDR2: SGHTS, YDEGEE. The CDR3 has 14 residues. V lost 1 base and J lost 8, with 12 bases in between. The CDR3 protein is CASSLCRGDEKLFF. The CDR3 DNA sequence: TGTGCCAGCAGCTTGTGCAGGGGAGACGAAAAACTGTTTTTT.

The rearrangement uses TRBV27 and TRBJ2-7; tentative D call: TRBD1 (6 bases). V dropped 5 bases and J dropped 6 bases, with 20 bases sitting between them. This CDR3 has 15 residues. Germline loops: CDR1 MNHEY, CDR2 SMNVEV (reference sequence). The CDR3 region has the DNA TGTGCCAGCAGTCCATGGACAGAACTTCCTCTCGAGCAGTACTTC. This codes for CASSPWTELPLEQYF.

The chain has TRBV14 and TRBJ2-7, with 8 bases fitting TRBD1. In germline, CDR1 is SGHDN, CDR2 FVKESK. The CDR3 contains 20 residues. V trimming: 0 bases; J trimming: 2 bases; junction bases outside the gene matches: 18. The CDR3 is CASSQDWHGRGRLIPYEQYF. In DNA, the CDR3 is TGTGCCAGCAGCCAAGATTGGCACGGCAGGGGGCGCCTAATACCCTACGAGCAGTACTTC.

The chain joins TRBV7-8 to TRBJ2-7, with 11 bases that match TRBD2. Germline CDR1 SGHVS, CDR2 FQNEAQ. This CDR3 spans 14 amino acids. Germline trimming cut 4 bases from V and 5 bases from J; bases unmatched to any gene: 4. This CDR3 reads CASSYDSGRDEQYF. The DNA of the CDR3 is TGTGCCAGCAGCTACGATAGCGGGAGGGACGAGCAGTACTTC.

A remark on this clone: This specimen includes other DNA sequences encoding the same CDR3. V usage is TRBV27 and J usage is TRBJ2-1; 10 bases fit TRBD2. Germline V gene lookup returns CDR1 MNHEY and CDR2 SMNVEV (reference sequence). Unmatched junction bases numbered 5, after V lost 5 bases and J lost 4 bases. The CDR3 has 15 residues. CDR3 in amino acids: CASSPGLAAYNEQFF. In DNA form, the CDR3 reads TGTGCCAGCAGTCCAGGACTAGCGGCTTACAATGAGCAGTTCTTC.

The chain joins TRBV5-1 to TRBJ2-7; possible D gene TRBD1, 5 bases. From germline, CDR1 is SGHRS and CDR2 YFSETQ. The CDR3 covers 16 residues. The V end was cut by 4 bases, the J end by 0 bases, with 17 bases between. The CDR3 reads CASSSQPGKGSYEQYF. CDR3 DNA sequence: TGCGCCAGCAGCAGCCAACCAGGGAAGGGCTCCTACGAGCAGTACTTC.

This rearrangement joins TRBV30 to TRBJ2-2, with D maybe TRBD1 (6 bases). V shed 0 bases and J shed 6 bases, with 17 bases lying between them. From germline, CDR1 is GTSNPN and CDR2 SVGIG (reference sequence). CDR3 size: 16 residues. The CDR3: CAWSVLPRGGSGELFF. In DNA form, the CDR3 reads TGTGCCTGGAGTGTACTGCCTAGAGGGGGATCCGGGGAGCTGTTTTTT.

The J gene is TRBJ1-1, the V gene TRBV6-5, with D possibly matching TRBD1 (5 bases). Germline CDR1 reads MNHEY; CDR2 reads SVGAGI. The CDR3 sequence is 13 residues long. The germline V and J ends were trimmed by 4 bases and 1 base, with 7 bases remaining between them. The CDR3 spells CASSWGKNTEAFF. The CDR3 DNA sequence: TGTGCCAGCAGTTGGGGCAAGAACACTGAAGCTTTCTTT.

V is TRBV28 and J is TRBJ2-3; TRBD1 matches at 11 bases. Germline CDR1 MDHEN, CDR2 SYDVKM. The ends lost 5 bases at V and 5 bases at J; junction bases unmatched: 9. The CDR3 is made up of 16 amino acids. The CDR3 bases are TGTGCCAGCAGTAACCCGGGACAGGGGGGAGTAGATACGCAGTATTTT. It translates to CASSNPGQGGVDTQYF. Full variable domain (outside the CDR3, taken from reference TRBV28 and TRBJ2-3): DVKVTQSSRYLVKRTGEKVFLECVQDMDHENMFWYRQDPGLGLRLIYFSYDVKMKEKGDIPEGYSVSREKKERFSLILESASTNQTSMYLCASSNPGQGGVDTQYFGPGTRLTVL.

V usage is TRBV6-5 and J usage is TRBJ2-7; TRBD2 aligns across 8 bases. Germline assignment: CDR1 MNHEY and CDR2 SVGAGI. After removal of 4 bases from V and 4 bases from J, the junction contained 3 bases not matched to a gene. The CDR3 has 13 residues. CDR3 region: CASSFTSGYEQYF. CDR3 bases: TGTGCCAGCAGTTTCACTAGCGGTTACGAGCAGTACTTC.

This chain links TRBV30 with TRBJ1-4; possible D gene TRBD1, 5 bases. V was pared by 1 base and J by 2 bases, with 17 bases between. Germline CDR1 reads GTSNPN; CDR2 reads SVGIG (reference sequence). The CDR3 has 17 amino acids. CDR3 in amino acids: CAWSEGAGSYTNEKLFF. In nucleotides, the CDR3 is TGTGCCTGGAGTGAAGGGGCAGGTAGCTACACTAATGAAAAACTGTTTTTT.

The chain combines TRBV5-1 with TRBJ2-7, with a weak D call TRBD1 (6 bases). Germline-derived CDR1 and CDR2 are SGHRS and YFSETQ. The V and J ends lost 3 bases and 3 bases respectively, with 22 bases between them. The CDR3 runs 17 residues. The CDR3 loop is CASSSGAGRLLDYEQYF. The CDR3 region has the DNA TGCGCCAGCAGCTCAGGGGCAGGACGCCTCTTGGACTACGAGCAGTACTTC.

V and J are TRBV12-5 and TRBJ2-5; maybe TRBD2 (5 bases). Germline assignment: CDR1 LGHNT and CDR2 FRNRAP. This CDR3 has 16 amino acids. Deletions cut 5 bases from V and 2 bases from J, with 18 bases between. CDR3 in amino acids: CASGLPRSGDQETQYF. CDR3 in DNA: TGTGCTAGTGGTCTCCCTAGGAGCGGAGATCAAGAGACCCAGTACTTC.

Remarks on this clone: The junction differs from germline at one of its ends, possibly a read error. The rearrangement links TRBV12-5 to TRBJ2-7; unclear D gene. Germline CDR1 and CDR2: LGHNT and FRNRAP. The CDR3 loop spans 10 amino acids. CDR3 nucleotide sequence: TGTGCTAGTGGTTTGCCCAACCAGAACTTC. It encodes CASGLPNQNF.

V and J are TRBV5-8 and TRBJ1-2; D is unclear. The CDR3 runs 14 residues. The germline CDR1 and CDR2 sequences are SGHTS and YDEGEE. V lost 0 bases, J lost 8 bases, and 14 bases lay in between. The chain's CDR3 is CASSLALWGGGYTF. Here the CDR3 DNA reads TGTGCCAGCAGCTTGGCCCTTTGGGGAGGCGGCTACACCTTC.

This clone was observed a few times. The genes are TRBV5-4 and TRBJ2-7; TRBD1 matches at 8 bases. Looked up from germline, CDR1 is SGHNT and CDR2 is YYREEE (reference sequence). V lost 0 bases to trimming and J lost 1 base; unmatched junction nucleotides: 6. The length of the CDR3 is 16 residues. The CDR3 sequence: CASSLVLGQGSYEQYF. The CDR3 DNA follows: TGTGCCAGCAGCTTGGTGCTAGGACAGGGATCCTACGAGCAGTACTTC.

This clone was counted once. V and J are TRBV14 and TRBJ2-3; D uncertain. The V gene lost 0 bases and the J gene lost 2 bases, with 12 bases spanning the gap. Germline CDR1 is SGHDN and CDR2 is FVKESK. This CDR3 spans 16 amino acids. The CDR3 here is CASSQDQDGPTDTQYF. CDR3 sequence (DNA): TGTGCCAGCAGCCAAGATCAAGATGGGCCCACAGATACGCAGTATTTT.

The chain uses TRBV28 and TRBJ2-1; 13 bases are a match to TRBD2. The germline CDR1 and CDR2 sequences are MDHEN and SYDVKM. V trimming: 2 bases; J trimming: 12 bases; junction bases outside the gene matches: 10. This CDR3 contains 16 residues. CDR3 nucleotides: TGTGCCAGCAGTTTACTCGCGACTAGCGGGAGGCGCCCGCAGTTCTTC. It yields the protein CASSLLATSGRRPQFF.

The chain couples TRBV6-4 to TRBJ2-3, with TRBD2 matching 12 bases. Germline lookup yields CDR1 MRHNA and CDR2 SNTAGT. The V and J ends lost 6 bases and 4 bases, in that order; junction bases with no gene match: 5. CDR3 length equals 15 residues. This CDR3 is CASSPGLAGSDTQYF. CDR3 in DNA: TGTGCCAGCAGCCCGGGACTAGCGGGCTCAGATACGCAGTATTTT.